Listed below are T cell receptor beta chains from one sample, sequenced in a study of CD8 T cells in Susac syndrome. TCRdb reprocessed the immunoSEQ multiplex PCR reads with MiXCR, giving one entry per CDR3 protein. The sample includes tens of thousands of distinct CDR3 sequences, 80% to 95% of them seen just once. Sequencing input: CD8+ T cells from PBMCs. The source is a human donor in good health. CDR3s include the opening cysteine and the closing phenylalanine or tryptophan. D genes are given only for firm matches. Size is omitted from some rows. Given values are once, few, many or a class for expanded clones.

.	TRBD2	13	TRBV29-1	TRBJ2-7	CSILAGGPYEQYF	TGCAGCATATTAGCGGGAGGCCCCTACGAGCAGTACTTC
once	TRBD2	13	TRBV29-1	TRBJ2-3	CSVLAGLTDTQYF	TGCAGCGTCCTAGCGGGCCTCACAGATACGCAGTATTTT
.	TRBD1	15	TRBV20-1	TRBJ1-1	CSARDPTGVNTEAFF	TGCAGTGCTAGAGATCCGACAGGGGTGAACACTGAAGCTTTCTTT
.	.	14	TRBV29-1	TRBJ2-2	CSAGVRGSTGELFF	TGCAGCGCCGGGGTCCGGGGGTCGACCGGGGAGCTGTTTTTT
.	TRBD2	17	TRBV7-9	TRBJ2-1	CASSFTSGREVYNEQFF	TGTGCCAGCAGCTTTACTAGCGGGAGGGAGGTCTACAATGAGCAGTTCTTC
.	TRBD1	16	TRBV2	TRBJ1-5	CASSPLETGINQPQHF	TGTGCCAGCAGTCCCCTTGAGACAGGGATCAATCAGCCCCAGCATTTT
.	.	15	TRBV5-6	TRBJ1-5	CASSFGPGPNQPQHF	TGTGCCAGCAGCTTTGGTCCGGGACCGAATCAGCCCCAGCATTTT
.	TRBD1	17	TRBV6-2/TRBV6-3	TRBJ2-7	CASSYPTTGGITYEQYF	TGTGCCAGCAGTTACCCTACTACAGGGGGTATTACCTACGAGCAGTACTTC
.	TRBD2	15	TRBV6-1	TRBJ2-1	CASSTLAGGYGEQFF	TGTGCCAGCAGTACCCTAGCGGGAGGGTACGGTGAGCAGTTCTTC
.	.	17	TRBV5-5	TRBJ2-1	CASSLDITEGRYNEQFF	TGTGCCAGCAGCTTGGACATCACTGAGGGGAGGTACAATGAGCAGTTCTTC
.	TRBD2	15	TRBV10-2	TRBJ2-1	CASRTAGSSYNEQFF	TGCGCCAGCAGGACAGCGGGGAGCTCCTACAATGAGCAGTTCTTC
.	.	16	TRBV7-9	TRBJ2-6	CASSSLQGSGANVLTF	TGTGCCAGCAGTTCCCTCCAGGGCTCTGGGGCCAACGTCCTGACTTTC
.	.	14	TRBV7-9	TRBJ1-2	CASSLEGPEDGYTF	TGTGCCAGCAGCTTAGAGGGCCCCGAGGATGGCTACACCTTC
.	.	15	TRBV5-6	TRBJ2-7	CASSMGTGSPYEQYF	TGTGCCAGCAGCATGGGTACAGGGTCCCCCTACGAGCAGTACTTC
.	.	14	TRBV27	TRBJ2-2	CASSLSSNTGELFF	TGTGCCAGCAGTTTATCTTCGAACACCGGGGAGCTGTTTTTT
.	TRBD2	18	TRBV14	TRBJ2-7	CASSQVRAASGRVREQYF	TGTGCCAGCAGCCAAGTCCGTGCGGCTAGCGGGAGGGTGAGAGAGCAGTACTTC
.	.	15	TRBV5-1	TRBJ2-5	CASSFSRQVQETQYF	TGCGCCAGCAGCTTTAGCCGACAGGTCCAAGAGACCCAGTACTTC
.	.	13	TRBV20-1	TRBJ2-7	CSASGRLSYEQYF	TGCAGTGCCTCAGGGCGGCTGTCCTACGAGCAGTACTTC
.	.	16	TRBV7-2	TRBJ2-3	CASSSWTLGGTDTQYF	TGTGCCAGCAGCTCCTGGACCCTGGGGGGCACAGATACGCAGTATTTT
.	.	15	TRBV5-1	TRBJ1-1	CASSLVTALNTEAFF	TGCGCCAGCAGCTTGGTGACAGCATTAAACACTGAAGCTTTCTTT
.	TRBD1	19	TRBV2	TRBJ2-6	CASSERLHRGGSGANVLTF	TGTGCCAGCAGTGAAAGGCTCCACAGGGGTGGCTCTGGGGCCAACGTCCTGACTTTC
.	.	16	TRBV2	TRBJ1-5	CASSDAARPGNQPQHF	TGTGCCAGCAGTGATGCCGCCAGGCCGGGAAATCAGCCCCAGCATTTT
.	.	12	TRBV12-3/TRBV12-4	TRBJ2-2	CASTKYTGELFF	TGTGCCAGCACCAAATACACCGGGGAGCTGTTTTTT
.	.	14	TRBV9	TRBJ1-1	CASSSQDGNTEAFF	TGTGCCAGCAGCTCTCAGGACGGGAACACTGAAGCTTTCTTT
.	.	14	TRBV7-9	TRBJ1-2	CASSLVTTNYGYTF	TGTGCCAGCAGCTTAGTAACAACTAACTATGGCTACACCTTC
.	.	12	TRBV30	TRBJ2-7	CAWSLLDNEQYF	TGTGCCTGGAGTCTCTTAGATAATGAGCAGTACTTC
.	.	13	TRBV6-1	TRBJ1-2	CASEARGLHGYTF	TGTGCCAGCGAGGCCAGGGGCCTTCATGGCTACACCTTC
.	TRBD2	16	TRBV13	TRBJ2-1	CASSGTSGSSYNEQFF	TGTGCCAGCAGCGGTACTAGCGGGAGCTCCTACAATGAGCAGTTCTTC
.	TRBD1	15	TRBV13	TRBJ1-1	CASSKEGQGNTEAFF	TGTGCCAGCAGCAAGGAAGGACAGGGCAACACTGAAGCTTTCTTT
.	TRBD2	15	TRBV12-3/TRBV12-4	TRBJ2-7	CASSFERGETYEQYF	TGTGCCAGCAGTTTCGAGCGGGGGGAGACCTACGAGCAGTACTTC
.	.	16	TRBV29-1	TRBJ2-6	CSASGTEDSGANVLTF	TGCAGCGCCTCCGGTACAGAGGACTCTGGGGCCAACGTCCTGACTTTC
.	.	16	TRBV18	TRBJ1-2	CASSPPLGGTIEGYTF	TGTGCCAGCTCACCACCCTTGGGGGGAACGATAGAAGGCTACACCTTC
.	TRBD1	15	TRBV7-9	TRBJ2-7	CASSEGQNYPYEQYF	TGTGCCAGCAGCGAGGGACAGAACTACCCCTACGAGCAGTACTTC
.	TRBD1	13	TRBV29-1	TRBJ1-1	CSVDRQGNTEAFF	TGCAGCGTTGATCGACAGGGGAACACTGAAGCTTTCTTT
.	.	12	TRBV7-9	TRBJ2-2	CASHEVTGELFF	TGTGCCAGCCACGAGGTCACCGGGGAGCTGTTTTTT
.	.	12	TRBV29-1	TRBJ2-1	CSVYDGYNEQFF	TGCAGCGTTTATGACGGCTACAATGAGCAGTTCTTC
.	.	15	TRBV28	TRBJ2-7	CASSPDREVFYEQYF	TGTGCCAGCAGTCCAGACAGGGAGGTGTTCTACGAGCAGTACTTC
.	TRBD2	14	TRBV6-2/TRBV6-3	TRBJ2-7	CASTPAGGRYEQYF	TGTGCCAGCACCCCAGCGGGAGGGAGGTACGAGCAGTACTTC
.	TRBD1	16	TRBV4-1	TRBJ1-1	CASSQGVQGANTEAFF	TGCGCCAGCAGCCAAGGCGTACAGGGGGCGAACACTGAAGCTTTCTTT
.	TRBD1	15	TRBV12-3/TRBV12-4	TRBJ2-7	CASRSGTGGPNEQYF	TGTGCCAGCAGATCCGGGACAGGGGGCCCCAACGAGCAGTACTTC
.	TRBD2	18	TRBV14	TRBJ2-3	CASSPRSGLAGSTDTQYF	TGTGCCAGCAGCCCCCGATCGGGACTAGCGGGGAGCACAGATACGCAGTATTTT
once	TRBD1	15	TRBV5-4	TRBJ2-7	CASSSLTGQVDEQYF	TGTGCCAGCAGCTCCCTTACCGGACAGGTCGACGAGCAGTACTTC
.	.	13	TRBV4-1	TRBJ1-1	CASSQNLNTEAFF	TGCGCCAGCAGCCAAAATCTGAACACTGAAGCTTTCTTT
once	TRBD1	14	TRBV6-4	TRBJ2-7	CASSQQGGAYEQYF	TGTGCCAGCAGCCAACAGGGGGGTGCCTACGAGCAGTACTTC
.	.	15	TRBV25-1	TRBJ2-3	CASSESPGDTDTQYF	TGTGCCAGCAGTGAATCCCCGGGAGACACAGATACGCAGTATTTT
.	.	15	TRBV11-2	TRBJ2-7	CASSLGVGSYYEQYF	TGTGCCAGCAGCTTAGGTGTGGGTTCCTACTACGAGCAGTACTTC
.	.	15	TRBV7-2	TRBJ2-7	CASSLENSHYYEQYF	TGTGCCAGCAGCTTAGAGAATAGTCACTACTACGAGCAGTACTTC
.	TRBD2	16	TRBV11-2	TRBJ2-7	CASSPIAGGPLYEQYF	TGTGCCAGCAGCCCAATAGCGGGAGGGCCGCTCTACGAGCAGTACTTC
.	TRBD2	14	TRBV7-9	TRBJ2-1	CASGAAGLYNEQFF	TGTGCCAGCGGAGCAGCGGGACTTTACAATGAGCAGTTCTTC
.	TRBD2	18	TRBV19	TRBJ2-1	CASSRVPGLGSTYNEQFF	TGTGCCAGTAGTAGAGTCCCGGGACTAGGATCCACCTACAATGAGCAGTTCTTC
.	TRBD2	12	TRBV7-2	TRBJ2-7	CASSRGGKEQYF	TGTGCCAGCAGCCGCGGGGGGAAAGAGCAGTACTTC
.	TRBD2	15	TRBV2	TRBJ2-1	CASSHVAGGHNEQFF	TGTGCCAGCAGTCATGTAGCGGGAGGGCACAATGAGCAGTTCTTC